The clone carrying this TCR beta chain was seen a handful of times. Its antigen is still unknown. This sample also contains other DNA sequences that code for the same CDR3. The data belong to a study of radiotherapy plus CTLA-4 blockade in lung cancer. Across the whole study: Of the patients, about 20% showed objective responses and roughly 34% attained disease control. Study-wide results and caveats: Reports state that early shifts in blood T cell clones, with interferon-beta, best predicted response. There was expansion of tumor-derived TCR clones in blood after radiotherapy plus ipilimumab.

The germline V and J ends were trimmed by 2 bases and 0 bases, with 7 bases remaining between them. The CDR3 sequence is 14 residues long. Germline CDR1 reads MNHNY; CDR2 reads SVGAGI (reference sequence). Lung cancer patients with chemo-refractory metastatic non-small-cell disease were given focal radiation plus CTLA-4 blockade with ipilimumab. Profiled with immunoSEQ multiplex PCR; TCRdb holds only in-frame clones, not every one. The table lists 85,000 to 90,000 clones, 72% of them singletons. The clonotype originates from a human donor with non-small cell lung cancer that progressed on radiotherapy plus ipilimumab. V usage is TRBV6-6 and J usage is TRBJ1-1, with D possibly being TRBD1 (6 bases). Here the sequenced sample was peripheral blood, taken from a patient treated with radiotherapy plus ipilimumab. The CDR3 coding sequence is TGTGCCAGCAGTTACGGGGGCCTGAACACTGAAGCTTTCTTT. This gives the protein CASSYGGLNTEAFF.